The entry that follows covers one TCR beta chain sequence. The antigen remains undetermined. This sample is part of a study of T cell responses to AZD1222 COVID-19 vaccine. Broader study findings: Clonal diversity may have been underestimated in mostly white British donors. AZD1222 recipients seropositive at baseline numbered only 5 or 6.

Some clones are missing from TCRdb's copy, which holds only in-frame ones; the method was immunoSEQ multiplex PCR. Of 80,000 or so clones listed, roughly four fifths are singletons. The germline V gene has CDR1 MNHEY and CDR2 SVGAGI. This CDR3 spans 16 amino acids. Trimming stripped 0 bases from V and 0 bases from J, with 12 bases between. The sample in question was peripheral blood, obtained on day 0 of AZD1222 vaccination. The chain recombines TRBV6-5 with TRBJ2-7; TRBD2 might be the D (5 bases). This receptor was obtained from an adult in good health. The CDR3 loop reads CASSYSRRVASYEQYF. The CDR3 DNA reads TGTGCCAGCAGTTACTCACGGCGGGTTGCCTCCTACGAGCAGTACTTC.